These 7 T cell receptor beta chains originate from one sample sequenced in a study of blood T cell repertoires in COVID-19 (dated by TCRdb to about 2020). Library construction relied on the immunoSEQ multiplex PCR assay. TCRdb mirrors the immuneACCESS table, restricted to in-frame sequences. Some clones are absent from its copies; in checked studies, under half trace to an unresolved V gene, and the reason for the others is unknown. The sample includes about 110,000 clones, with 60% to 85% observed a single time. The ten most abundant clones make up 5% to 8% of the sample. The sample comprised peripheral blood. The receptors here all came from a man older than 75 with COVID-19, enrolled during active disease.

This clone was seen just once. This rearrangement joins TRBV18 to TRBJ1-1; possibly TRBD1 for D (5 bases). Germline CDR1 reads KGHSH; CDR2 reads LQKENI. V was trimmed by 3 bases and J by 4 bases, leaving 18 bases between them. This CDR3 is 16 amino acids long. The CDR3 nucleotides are TGTGCCAGCTCACCTTCTGTGTGGGGCGCGAGCACTGAAGCTTTCTTT. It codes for CASSPSVWGASTEAFF.

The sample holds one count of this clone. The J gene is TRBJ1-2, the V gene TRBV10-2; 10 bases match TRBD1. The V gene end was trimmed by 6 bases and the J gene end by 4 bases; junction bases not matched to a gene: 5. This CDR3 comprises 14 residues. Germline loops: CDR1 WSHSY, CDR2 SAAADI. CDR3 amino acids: CASREGQGTYGYTF. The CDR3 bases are TGCGCCAGCAGGGAGGGACAGGGGACCTATGGCTACACCTTC.

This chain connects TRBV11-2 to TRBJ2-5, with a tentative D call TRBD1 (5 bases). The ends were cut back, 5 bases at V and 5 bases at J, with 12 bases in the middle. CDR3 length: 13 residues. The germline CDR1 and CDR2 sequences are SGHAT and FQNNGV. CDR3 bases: TGTGCCAGCAGCGCAGGGTTAGGGGAGACCCAGTACTTC. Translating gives CASSAGLGETQYF.

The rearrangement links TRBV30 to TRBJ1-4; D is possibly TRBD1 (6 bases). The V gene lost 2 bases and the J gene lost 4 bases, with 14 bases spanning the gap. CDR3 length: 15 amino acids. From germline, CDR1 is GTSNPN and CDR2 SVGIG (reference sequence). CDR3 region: CAWSPWTQGNEKLFF. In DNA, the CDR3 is TGTGCCTGGAGTCCATGGACACAGGGTAATGAAAAACTGTTTTTT. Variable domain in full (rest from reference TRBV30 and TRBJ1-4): SQTIHQWPATLVQPVGSPLSLECTVEGTSNPNLYWYRQAAGRGLQLLFYSVGIGQISSEVPQNLSASRPQDRQFILSSKKLLLSDSGFYLCAWSPWTQGNEKLFFGSGTQLSVL.

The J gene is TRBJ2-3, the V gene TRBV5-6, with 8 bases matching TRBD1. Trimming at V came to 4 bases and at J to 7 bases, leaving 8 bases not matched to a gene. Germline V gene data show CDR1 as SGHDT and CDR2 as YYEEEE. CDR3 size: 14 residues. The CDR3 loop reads CASSGGQDQYTQYF. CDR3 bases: TGTGCCAGCAGCGGGGGACAGGACCAATATACGCAGTATTTT.

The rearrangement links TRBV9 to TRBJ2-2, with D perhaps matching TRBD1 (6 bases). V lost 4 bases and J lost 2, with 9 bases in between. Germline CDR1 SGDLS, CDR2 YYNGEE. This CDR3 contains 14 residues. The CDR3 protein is CASSRDTNTGELFF. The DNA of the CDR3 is TGTGCCAGCAGCCGGGACACCAACACCGGGGAGCTGTTTTTT.

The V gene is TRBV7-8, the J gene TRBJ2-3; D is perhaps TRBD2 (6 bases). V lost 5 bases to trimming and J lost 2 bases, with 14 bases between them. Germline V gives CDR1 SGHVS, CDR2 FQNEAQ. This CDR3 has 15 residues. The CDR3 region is CASSPAAGLTDTQYF. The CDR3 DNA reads TGTGCCAGCAGCCCGGCCGCGGGGCTCACAGATACGCAGTATTTT. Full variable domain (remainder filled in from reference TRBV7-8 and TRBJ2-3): GAGVSQSPRYKVAKRGQDVALRCDPISGHVSLFWYQQALGQGPEFLTYFQNEAQLDKSGLPSDRFFAERPEGSVSTLKIQRTQQEDSAVYLCASSPAAGLTDTQYFGPGTRLTVL.